These 19 T cell receptor beta chains came from one sample sequenced in a study of CD8 T cells in ankylosing spondylitis. MiXCR was run by TCRdb on the 5' RACE reads, yielding one entry per CDR3 protein. The sample has hundreds of thousands of distinct CDR3 sequences, roughly 18% seen once; the top ten hold over 1%. Whole-study results and caveats: Seven to nine highly homologous variants formed a TCR beta motif that appeared characteristic of ankylosing spondylitis blood.

These receptors lack a known antigen. The sequenced sample was blood, either unsorted or a sorted T cell fraction (not recorded which). The receptors were sampled from a male donor with ankylosing spondylitis.

This clonotype was seen many times. The chain joins TRBV30 to TRBJ1-2, with 10 positions matching TRBD1. With V trimmed by 8 bases and J by 8 bases, 8 bases remained unmatched. The CDR3 covers 12 residues. Germline values: CDR1 GTSNPN, CDR2 SVGIG (reference sequence). DNA for the CDR3: TGTGCCATCAGACAGGGGGCGGAGGGCTACACCTTC. This codes for CAIRQGAEGYTF.

This clonotype has just a few counts. The chain has TRBV11-2 and TRBJ1-3; 7 nucleotides agree with TRBD1. This CDR3 contains 15 residues. Per the germline V gene, CDR1 is SGHAT and CDR2 is FQNNGV. With V trimmed by 0 bases and J by 3 bases, 2 bases remained unmatched. CDR3 region: CASSLEGTVGNTIYF. CDR3 DNA: TGTGCCAGCAGCTTAGAGGGGACAGTTGGAAACACCATATATTTT.

This clonotype was detected only a few times. The chain combines TRBV12-3 or TRBV12-4 with TRBJ2-2; 11 nucleotides match TRBD2. Trimming removed 2 bases from V and 4 bases from J; junction bases left unmatched: 0. This CDR3 is 15 amino acids long. The CDR3 DNA is TGTGCCAGCAGTTTACTAGCGGGAGGCACCGGGGAGCTGTTTTTT. It codes for CASSLLAGGTGELFF.

This chain joins TRBV12-3 or TRBV12-4 and TRBJ2-3; 8 bases agree with TRBD2. This CDR3 has 16 residues. J lost 2 bases, V lost 2 bases, and 6 bases had no gene match. As DNA, the CDR3 is TGTGCCAGCAGTTTATCCGGGGGGGTCAACACAGATACGCAGTATTTT. Residues: CASSLSGGVNTDTQYF.

The V and J genes are TRBV10-3 and TRBJ2-7; no definite D call. In germline, CDR1 is ENHRY, CDR2 SYGVKD. The ends were cut back, 8 bases at V and 1 base at J, with 9 bases in the middle. The CDR3 is 12 residues long. The CDR3 loop is CAISDGSYEQYF. The CDR3 DNA reads TGTGCCATCTCAGACGGGTCCTACGAGCAGTACTTC.

This clonotype turned up a few times. The chain has TRBV27 and TRBJ2-7; 12 nucleotides line up with TRBD2. The ends lost 5 bases at V and 7 bases at J; junction bases unmatched: 6. The germline V gene encodes CDR1 MNHEY and CDR2 SMNVEV (reference sequence). This CDR3 has 14 amino acids. DNA of the CDR3: TGTGCCAGCAGTCTCCGACTAGCGGGAGATGAGCAGTACTTC. It encodes CASSLRLAGDEQYF.

The chain recombines TRBV5-1 with TRBJ2-7, with TRBD2 as a possible D gene (5 bases). Between the trimmed V and J ends, which lost 0 bases and 3 bases, there was a span of 10 bases. Germline values: CDR1 SGHRS, CDR2 YFSETQ. The CDR3 is 14 residues long. CDR3 residues: CASSLGGLNYEQYF. The CDR3 nucleotides are TGCGCCAGCAGCTTGGGAGGACTGAACTACGAGCAGTACTTC.

This clonotype appeared a few times. The chain has TRBV27 and TRBJ1-1, with TRBD1 matching over 8 bases. V lost 3 bases and J lost 5; bases outside the gene matches: 14. Germline lookup yields CDR1 MNHEY and CDR2 SMNVEV (reference sequence). CDR3 length equals 17 residues. CDR3 sequence (DNA): TGTGCCAGCAGTTTGTTTGGGGCAGGGGGCGGCCGAACTGAAGCTTTCTTT. Its translation is CASSLFGAGGGRTEAFF.

This clonotype was observed a handful of times. The rearrangement uses TRBV2 and TRBJ2-2, with a weak D call TRBD1 (6 bases). Germline V gives CDR1 SNHLY, CDR2 FYNNEI. The CDR3 has 15 amino acids. V lost 7 bases to trimming and J lost 0 bases, with 12 bases between them. The CDR3 coding sequence is TGTGCCAGCAAAACCGGGACAACGAACACCGGGGAGCTGTTTTTT. Protein product: CASKTGTTNTGELFF.

The chain couples TRBV7-8 to TRBJ2-1; TRBD2 agrees at 13 bases. Germline CDR1 reads SGHVS; CDR2 reads FQNEAQ. Trimming removed 2 bases from V and 8 bases from J; junction bases left unmatched: 12. The CDR3 runs to 18 residues. The CDR3, as DNA: TGTGCCAGCAGCTTACGAGGACTAGCGGGAGCCCTCCCCCATGAGCAGTTCTTC. Protein: CASSLRGLAGALPHEQFF.

This clonotype occurred a few times. The V call is TRBV3-1, the J call TRBJ1-1; no clear D. This CDR3 is 14 amino acids long. V was trimmed by 1 base and J by 6 bases, leaving 12 bases between them. Germline V gene sequence: CDR1 LGHDT, CDR2 YNNKEL (reference sequence). The CDR3 DNA reads as TGTGCCAGCAGCCAAGGGTCGGGCCGGTCTGAAGCTTTCTTT. This encodes CASSQGSGRSEAFF.

This clonotype came up many times. The V call is TRBV5-1, the J call TRBJ2-3; 11 bases align to TRBD2. Losses at the gene ends were 0 bases for V and 3 bases for J; bases not matched to a gene: 3. The CDR3 is 16 amino acids. Germline values: CDR1 SGHRS, CDR2 YFSETQ. The CDR3 nucleotides read TGCGCCAGCAGCTTGGCTGCTAGCGGGGGGACAGATACGCAGTATTTT. It yields the protein CASSLAASGGTDTQYF.

The chain carries TRBV13 and TRBJ2-5, with D possibly called TRBD1 or TRBD2 (5 bases each). The germline V gene has CDR1 PRHDT and CDR2 FYEKMQ (reference sequence). V was shortened by 4 bases and J by 3 bases, with 15 bases between the two germline ends. This CDR3 region has 15 residues. CDR3: CASSSGPGPKETQYF. DNA for the CDR3: TGTGCCAGCAGCTCGGGACCAGGACCCAAAGAGACCCAGTACTTC.

The V and J genes are TRBV12-3 or TRBV12-4 and TRBJ1-1; perhaps TRBD1 as D (6 bases). Deletions cut 7 bases from V and 1 base from J, with 10 bases between. The CDR3 has 13 residues. CDR3 sequence: CASKIRGNTEAFF. In nucleotides, the CDR3 is TGTGCCAGCAAAATCAGGGGGAACACTGAAGCTTTCTTT.

This clonotype was counted many times. The V gene is TRBV12-3 or TRBV12-4, the J gene TRBJ1-5, with TRBD1 matching 9 bases. The CDR3 sequence is 16 residues long. V dropped 6 bases and J dropped 1; count of bases not matched to a gene: 7. The DNA for the CDR3 is TGTGCCAGCAGCTATCCGGGACAGGGAAGCAATCAGCCCCAGCATTTT. This codes for CASSYPGQGSNQPQHF.

The chain uses TRBV28 and TRBJ2-5, with TRBD1 identical over 10 bases. This CDR3 is 15 amino acids long. Looked up from germline, CDR1 is MDHEN and CDR2 is SYDVKM. V gave up 6 bases and J gave up 5 bases; unmatched junction bases: 9. CDR3 sequence (DNA): TGTGCCAGCAGCCTCCGGGACAGGGGACGCGAGACCCAGTACTTC. Its protein is CASSLRDRGRETQYF.

Notes on this clonotype: Likely a read error: the CDR3 ends without its conserved phenylalanine or tryptophan. This rearrangement joins TRBV6-1 to TRBJ1-5, with 10 positions matching TRBD1. Germline trimming cut 6 bases from V and 3 bases from J; bases unmatched to any gene: 5. Germline CDR1 reads MNHNS; CDR2 reads SASEGT. CDR3 length equals 15 residues. Here the CDR3 DNA reads TGTGCCAGCAGCGGACAGGGGGGCACCAATCAGCCCCAGCATTCT. It encodes CASSGQGGTNQPQHS.

This CDR3 is CASSRSSGTETQYF. The CDR3 DNA reads TGTGCCAGCTCACGGTCGTCAGGGACAGAGACCCAGTACTTC. This chain links TRBV18 with TRBJ2-5; TRBD1 or TRBD2 may be the D gene (5 bases each). The V gene lost 4 bases and the J gene lost 4 bases, with 13 bases spanning the gap. This CDR3 comprises 14 residues. Germline assignment: CDR1 KGHSH and CDR2 LQKENI.

CDR3 residues: CASSPILSGANVLTF. The CDR3 DNA reads TGTGCCAGCAGTCCGATCCTCTCTGGGGCCAACGTCCTGACTTTC. This chain joins TRBV12-3 or TRBV12-4 and TRBJ2-6, with D uncertain. This CDR3 region has 15 residues. Between the trimmed V and J ends, which lost 5 bases and 0 bases, there was a span of 8 bases.